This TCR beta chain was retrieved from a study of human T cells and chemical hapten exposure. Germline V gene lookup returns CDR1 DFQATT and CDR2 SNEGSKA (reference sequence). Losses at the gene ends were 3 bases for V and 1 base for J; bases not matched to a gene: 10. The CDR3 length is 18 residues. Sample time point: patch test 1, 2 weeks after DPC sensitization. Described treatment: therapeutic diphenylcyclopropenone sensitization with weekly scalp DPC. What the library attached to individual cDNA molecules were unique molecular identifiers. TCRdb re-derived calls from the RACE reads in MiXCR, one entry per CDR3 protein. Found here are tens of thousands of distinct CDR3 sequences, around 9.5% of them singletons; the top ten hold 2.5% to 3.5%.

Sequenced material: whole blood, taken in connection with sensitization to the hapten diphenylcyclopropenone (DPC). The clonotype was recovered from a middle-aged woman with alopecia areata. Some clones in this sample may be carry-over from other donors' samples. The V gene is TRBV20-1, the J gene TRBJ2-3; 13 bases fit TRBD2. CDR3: CSASPLAGGPAGTDTQYF. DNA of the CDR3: TGCAGTGCTAGCCCACTAGCGGGGGGGCCGGCTGGCACAGATACGCAGTATTTT.